The clone carrying this TCR beta chain came up many times. Its matching antigen is unknown. An end of the junction does not agree with germline; a read error may underlie this. The data stem from a study of T-cell reconstitution after alpha-beta-depleted transplantation in children. Study conclusions and caveats: Newly produced T cells mostly provided counts and TCRbeta diversity after one year, as hyperexpanded clones declined. From surviving recipient T cells and thymic progenitors came the high day-60 TCRbeta diversity observed in some patients. Expanded clones from the graft, numbering several hundred, reportedly supplied alpha-beta T cells about two months after transplant.

This CDR3 comprises 14 residues. Germline V CDR1 and CDR2: SNHLY, FYNNEI. The authors prepared the TCRbeta library with unique molecular identifiers. TCRdb passed the PCR reads through MiXCR, listing each CDR3 protein once. The sample consists of about 300,000 distinct CDR3 sequences, about 9.5% of them appearing once. V gene TRBV2 combines with J gene TRBJ2-5; D not resolved. The sequence came from a boy less than two years old with acute myeloid leukemia, due to receive a stem cell transplant. This material consisted of PBMCs, taken before TCRalphabeta/CD19-depleted stem cell transplant. In DNA form, the CDR3 reads TGTGCCAGCATTGAAGTCGGTGGCTATGGGACCCAGTACTTC. Translated: CASIEVGGYGTQYF.